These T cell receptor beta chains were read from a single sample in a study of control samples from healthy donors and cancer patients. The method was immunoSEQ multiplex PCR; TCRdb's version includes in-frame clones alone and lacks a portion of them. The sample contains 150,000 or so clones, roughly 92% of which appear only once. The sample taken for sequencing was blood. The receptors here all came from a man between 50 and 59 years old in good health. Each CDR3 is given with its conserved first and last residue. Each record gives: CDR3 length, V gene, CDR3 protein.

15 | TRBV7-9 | CASNRDRVNTGELFF
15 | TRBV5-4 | CASSLSSAVGDEQFF
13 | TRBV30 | CAWRTSGAYEQYF
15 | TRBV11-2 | CASSLTRQDNSPLHF
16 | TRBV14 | CASSQEAAFWGDTQYF
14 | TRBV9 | CASSVSGQSDEQFF
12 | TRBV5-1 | CASSLGRETQYF
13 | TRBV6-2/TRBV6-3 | CASSGTGRETQYF
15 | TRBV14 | CASSKGRTKSYGYTF
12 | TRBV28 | CASSSSKYEQYF
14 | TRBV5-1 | CASSFTTMKETQYF
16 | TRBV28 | CASSFRGLAGEDEQFF
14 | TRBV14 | CASSQTRFPNGYTF
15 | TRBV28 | CASSLRRTQNQPQHF
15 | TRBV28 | CASSLGNTNTGELFF
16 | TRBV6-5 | CASSYAGLAGTDTQYF
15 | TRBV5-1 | CASSVTGRSNEKLFF
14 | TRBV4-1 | CASSPGWPNEKLFF
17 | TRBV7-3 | CASSSFNGVPNTGELFF
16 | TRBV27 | CASSRMGQPNTGELFF
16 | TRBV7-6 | CASSLEGAISTDTQYF
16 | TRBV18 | CASSPFRSHSNQPQHF
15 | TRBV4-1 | CASSQIAGGYNEQFF
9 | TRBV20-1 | CRGDNEQFF
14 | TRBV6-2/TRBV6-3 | CASSLGTRDQPQHF
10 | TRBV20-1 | CSARSNEQFF
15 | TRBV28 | CASIIAQGAGYEQYF
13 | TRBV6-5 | CASSRGATDTQYF
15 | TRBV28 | CASSPSGGSYNEQFF
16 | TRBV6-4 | CASTDEAGASSDEQFF
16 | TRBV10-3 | CAISQGGFSGANVLTF
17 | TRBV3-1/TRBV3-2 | CASSPGLAELAYNEQFF
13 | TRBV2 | CASSTLAAGELFF
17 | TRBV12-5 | CASGLLVGSGSYNEQFF
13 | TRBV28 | CASSSTGYGELFF
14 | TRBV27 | CASSLTRERHEQYF
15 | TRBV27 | CASSLSTSGSYEQYF
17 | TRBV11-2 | CASSLAPSGSSYNEQFF
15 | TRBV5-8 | CASSALTGGNSPLHF
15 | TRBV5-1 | CASSSEYEGANTIYF
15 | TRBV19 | CASSPPGGRSYEQYF
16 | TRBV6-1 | CASSEPIGGHNQPQHF
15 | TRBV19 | CASSNPGTGGFEQYF
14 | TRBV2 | CASSRQGFDYGYTF
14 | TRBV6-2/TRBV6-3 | CASSIPSGAYEQYF
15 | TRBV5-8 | CASSLEGARGQPQHF
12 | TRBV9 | CASSVLRGELFF
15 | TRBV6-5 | CASSYRDSYTGELFF
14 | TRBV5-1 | CASSERGQGGELFF
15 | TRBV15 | CATSRPGLAGTEQYF
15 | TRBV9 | CASSTGTGGWNEQYF